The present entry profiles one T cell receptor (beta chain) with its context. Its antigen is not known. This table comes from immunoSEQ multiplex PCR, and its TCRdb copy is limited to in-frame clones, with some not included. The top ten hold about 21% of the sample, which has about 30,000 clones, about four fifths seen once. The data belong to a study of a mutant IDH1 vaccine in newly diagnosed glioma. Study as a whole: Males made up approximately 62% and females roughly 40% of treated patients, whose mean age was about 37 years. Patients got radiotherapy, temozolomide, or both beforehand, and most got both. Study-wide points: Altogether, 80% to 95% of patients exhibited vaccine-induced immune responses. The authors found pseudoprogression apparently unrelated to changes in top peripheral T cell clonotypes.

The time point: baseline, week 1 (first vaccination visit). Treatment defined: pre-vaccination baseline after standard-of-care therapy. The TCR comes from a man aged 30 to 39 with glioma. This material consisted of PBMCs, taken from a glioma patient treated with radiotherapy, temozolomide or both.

The CDR3 here is CASSPAGTSYEQYF. The CDR3 nucleotides read TGTGCCAGCAGCCCTGCCGGGACAAGCTACGAGCAGTACTTC. The chain uses TRBV11-3 and TRBJ2-7; the D gene is possibly TRBD1 (6 bases). Between the trimmed V and J ends, which lost 5 bases and 3 bases, there was a span of 14 bases. Germline CDR1 SGHNT, CDR2 YENEEA. The CDR3 contains 14 residues.